The following is a T cell receptor (beta chain) sequence with its context. Authors' data handling: Estimation of nucleated cell counts relied on the amplification of reference gene primers. Generated by immunoSEQ multiplex PCR, the TCRdb table keeps only in-frame clones and is missing some. V and J calls and clone size are as listed in that table; D and trimming were resolved from the DNA. Here the sample spans around 100,000 clones, approximately 91% being singletons. This sample was included in a study of blood T cell repertoires in COVID-19. Study at large: Whether acute or convalescent, the COVID-19 samples came from the United States, Italy and Spain. T cells, B-cell-depleted T cells, or PBMCs supplied cDNA or gDNA.

The TCR comes from a human donor in a cohort sampled during active COVID-19. The source material was peripheral blood.

DNA for the CDR3: TGCAGCGTTGATAGTCCCGGGTCAAACATTCAGTACTTC. The encoded protein is CSVDSPGSNIQYF. This chain joins TRBV29-1 and TRBJ2-4; no definite D call. Trimming took off 3 bases at V and 6 bases at J, with 12 bases between the two ends. Germline assignment: CDR1 SQVTM and CDR2 ANQGSEA. The CDR3 is made up of 13 amino acids.